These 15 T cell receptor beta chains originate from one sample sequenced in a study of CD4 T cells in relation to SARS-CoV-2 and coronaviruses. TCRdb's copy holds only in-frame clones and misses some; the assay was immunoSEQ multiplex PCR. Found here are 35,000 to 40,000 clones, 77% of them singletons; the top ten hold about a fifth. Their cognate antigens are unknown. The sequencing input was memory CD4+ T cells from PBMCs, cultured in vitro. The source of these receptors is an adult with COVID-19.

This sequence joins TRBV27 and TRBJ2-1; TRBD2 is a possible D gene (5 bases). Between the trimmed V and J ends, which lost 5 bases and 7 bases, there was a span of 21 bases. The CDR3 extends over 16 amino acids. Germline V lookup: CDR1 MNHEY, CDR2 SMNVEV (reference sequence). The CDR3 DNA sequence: TGTGCCAGCAGTCCTACGACTACTACTAGGTGGAATGAGCAGTTCTTC. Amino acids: CASSPTTTTRWNEQFF.

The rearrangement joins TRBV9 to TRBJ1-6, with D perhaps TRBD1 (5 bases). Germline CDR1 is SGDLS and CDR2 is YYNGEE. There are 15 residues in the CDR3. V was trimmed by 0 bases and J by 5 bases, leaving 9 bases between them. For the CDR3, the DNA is TGTGCCAGCAGCGTAGGGGCGGGGGATAATTCACCCCTCCACTTT. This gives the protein CASSVGAGDNSPLHF.

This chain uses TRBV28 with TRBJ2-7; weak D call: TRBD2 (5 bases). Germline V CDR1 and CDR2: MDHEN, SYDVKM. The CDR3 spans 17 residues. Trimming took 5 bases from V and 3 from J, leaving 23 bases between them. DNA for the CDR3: TGTGCCAGCAGTCTCGGGAATTCGGTAGCGATCCACTACGAGCAGTACTTC. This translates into CASSLGNSVAIHYEQYF.

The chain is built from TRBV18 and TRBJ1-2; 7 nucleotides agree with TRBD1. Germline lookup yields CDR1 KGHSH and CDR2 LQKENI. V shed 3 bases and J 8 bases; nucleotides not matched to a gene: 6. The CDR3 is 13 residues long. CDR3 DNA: TGTGCCAGCTCACCGGACAGGCACGGGGGCTACACCTTC. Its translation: CASSPDRHGGYTF.

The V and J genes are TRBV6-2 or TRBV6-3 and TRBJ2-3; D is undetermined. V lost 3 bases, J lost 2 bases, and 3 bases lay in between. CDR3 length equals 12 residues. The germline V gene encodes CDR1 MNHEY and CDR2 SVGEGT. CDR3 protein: CASSYDTDTQYF. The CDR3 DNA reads TGTGCCAGCAGTTATGACACAGATACGCAGTATTTT.

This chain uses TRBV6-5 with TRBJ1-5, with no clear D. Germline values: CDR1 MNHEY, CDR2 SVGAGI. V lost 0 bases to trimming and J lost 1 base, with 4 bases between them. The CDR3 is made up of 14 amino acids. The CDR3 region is CASSYSRSNQPQHF. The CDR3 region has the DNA TGTGCCAGCAGTTACTCTAGGAGCAATCAGCCCCAGCATTTT.

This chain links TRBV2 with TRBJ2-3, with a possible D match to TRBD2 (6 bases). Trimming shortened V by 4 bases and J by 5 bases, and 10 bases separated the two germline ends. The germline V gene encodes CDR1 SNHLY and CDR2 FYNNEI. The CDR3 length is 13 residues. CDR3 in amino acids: CASSGLVGDTQYF. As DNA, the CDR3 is TGTGCCAGCAGTGGACTAGTGGGAGATACGCAGTATTTT.

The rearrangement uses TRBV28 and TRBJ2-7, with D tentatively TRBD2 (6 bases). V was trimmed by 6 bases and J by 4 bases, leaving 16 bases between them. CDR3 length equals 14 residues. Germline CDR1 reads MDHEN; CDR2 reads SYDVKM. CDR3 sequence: CASSLGGPPYEQYF. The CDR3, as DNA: TGTGCCAGCAGCCTGGGGGGACCTCCTTACGAGCAGTACTTC.

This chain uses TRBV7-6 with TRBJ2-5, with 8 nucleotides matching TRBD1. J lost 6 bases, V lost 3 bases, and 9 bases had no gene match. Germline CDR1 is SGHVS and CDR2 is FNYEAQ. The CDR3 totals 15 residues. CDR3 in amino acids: CASSFYGQGSKTQYF. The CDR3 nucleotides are TGTGCCAGCAGCTTTTACGGACAGGGTAGCAAGACCCAGTACTTC.

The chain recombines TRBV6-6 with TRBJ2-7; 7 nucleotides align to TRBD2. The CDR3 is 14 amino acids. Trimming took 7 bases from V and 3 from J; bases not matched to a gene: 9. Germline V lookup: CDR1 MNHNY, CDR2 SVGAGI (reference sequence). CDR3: CASKASGVLYEQYF. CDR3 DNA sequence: TGTGCCAGCAAGGCTAGCGGCGTGCTCTACGAGCAGTACTTC.

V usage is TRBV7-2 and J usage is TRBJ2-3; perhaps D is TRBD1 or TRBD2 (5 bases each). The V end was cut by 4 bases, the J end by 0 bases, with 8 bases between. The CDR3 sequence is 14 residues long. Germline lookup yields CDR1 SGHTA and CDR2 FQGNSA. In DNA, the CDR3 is TGTGCCAGCAGCTCGGGACCAAGCACAGATACGCAGTATTTT. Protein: CASSSGPSTDTQYF.

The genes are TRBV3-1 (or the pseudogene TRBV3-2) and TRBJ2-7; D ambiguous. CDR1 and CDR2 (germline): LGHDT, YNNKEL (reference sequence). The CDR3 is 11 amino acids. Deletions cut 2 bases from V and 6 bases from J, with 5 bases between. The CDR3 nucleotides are TGTGCCAGCAGCCAATCGCTCGAGCAGTACTTC. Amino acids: CASSQSLEQYF.

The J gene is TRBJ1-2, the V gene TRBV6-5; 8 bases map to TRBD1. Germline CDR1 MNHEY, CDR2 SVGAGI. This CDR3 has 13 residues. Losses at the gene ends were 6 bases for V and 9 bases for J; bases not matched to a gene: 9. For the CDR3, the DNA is TGTGCCAGCAGCCCGGACAGGGCTTCGCGCTACACCTTC. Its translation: CASSPDRASRYTF.

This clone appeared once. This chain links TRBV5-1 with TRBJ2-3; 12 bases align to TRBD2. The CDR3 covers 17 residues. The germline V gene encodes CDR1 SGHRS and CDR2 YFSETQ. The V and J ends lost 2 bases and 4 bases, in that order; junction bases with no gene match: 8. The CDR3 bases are TGCGCCAGCAGCTTCCTAGCGGGAGGGCCGCAAGCAGATACGCAGTATTTT. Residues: CASSFLAGGPQADTQYF.

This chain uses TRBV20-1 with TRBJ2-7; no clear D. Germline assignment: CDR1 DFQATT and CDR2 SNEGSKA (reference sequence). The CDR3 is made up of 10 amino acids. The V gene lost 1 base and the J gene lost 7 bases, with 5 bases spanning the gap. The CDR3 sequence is CSARGQEQYF. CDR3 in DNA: TGCAGTGCTAGAGGACAAGAGCAGTACTTC.